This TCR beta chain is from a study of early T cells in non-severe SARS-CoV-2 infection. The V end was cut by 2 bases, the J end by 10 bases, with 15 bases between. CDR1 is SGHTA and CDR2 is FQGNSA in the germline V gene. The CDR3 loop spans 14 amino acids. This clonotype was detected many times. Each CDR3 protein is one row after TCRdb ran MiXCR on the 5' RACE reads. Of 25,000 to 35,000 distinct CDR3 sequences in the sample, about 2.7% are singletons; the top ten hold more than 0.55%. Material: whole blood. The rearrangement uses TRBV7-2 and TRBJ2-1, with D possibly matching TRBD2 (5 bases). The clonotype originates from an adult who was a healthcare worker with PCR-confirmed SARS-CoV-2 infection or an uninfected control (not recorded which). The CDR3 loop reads CASSLYFSGREQFF. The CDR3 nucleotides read TGTGCCAGCAGCTTATACTTCTCTGGGAGAGAGCAGTTCTTC. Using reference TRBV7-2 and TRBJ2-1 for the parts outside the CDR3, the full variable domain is GAGVSQSPSNKVTEKGKDVELRCDPISGHTALYWYRQSLGQGLEFLIYFQGNSAPDKSGLPSDRFSAERTGGSVSTLTIQRTQQEDSAVYLCASSLYFSGREQFFGPGTRLTVL.